A single sample is the source of the 3 T cell receptor beta chains below, sequenced in a study of cytomegalovirus exposure and HLA in healthy donors. PCR primers comprised 60 Vbeta and 13 Jbeta primers. This table comes from immunoSEQ multiplex PCR, and its TCRdb copy is limited to in-frame clones, with some not included. The sample lists roughly 97,000 clones, over 60% occurring once. Sequences were obtained from PBMCs. These receptors were taken from a woman between 18 and 30 years old in good health and CMV-seropositive.

The chain employs TRBV30 and TRBJ2-5; 14 nucleotides align to TRBD2. This CDR3 spans 14 amino acids. The trim removed 6 bases at V and 5 bases at J, leaving 5 bases unmatched. Germline assignment: CDR1 GTSNPN and CDR2 SVGIG (reference sequence). Here the CDR3 reads CACGTSGSIETQYF. CDR3 coding DNA: TGTGCCTGCGGGACTAGCGGGAGTATCGAGACCCAGTACTTC.

This chain uses TRBV7-3 with TRBJ1-4; the match to TRBD1 covers 7 bases. Looked up from germline, CDR1 is SGHTA and CDR2 is FQGTGA. The V segment lost 1 base and the J segment 8 bases; nucleotides outside the gene matches: 7. This CDR3 spans 15 amino acids. The CDR3 DNA reads as TGTGCCAGCAGCTTAAGCGACAGGGTTGGGGAAAAACTGTTTTTT. This gives the protein CASSLSDRVGEKLFF. Full variable domain (remainder filled in from reference TRBV7-3 and TRBJ1-4): GAGVSQTPSNKVTEKGKYVELRCDPISGHTALYWYRQSLGQGPEFLIYFQGTGAADDSGLPNDRFFAVRPEGSVSTLKIQRTERGDSAVYLCASSLSDRVGEKLFFGSGTQLSVL.

The V call is TRBV6-5, the J call TRBJ2-7; 7 bases match TRBD1. V trimming: 6 bases; J trimming: 1 base; junction bases outside the gene matches: 6. The length of the CDR3 is 14 residues. Germline CDR1 reads MNHEY; CDR2 reads SVGAGI. CDR3 nucleotides: TGTGCCAGCAGACGGACAGGAGATTCCTACGAGCAGTACTTC. This gives the protein CASRRTGDSYEQYF.